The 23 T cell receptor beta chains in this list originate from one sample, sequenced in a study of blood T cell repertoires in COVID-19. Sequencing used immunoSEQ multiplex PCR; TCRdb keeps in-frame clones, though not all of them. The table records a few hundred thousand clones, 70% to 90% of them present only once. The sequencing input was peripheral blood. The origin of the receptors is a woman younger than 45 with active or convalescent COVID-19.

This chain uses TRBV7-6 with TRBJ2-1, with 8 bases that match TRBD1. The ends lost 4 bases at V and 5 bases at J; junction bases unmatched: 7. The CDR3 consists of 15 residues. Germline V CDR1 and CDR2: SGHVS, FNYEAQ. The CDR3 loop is CASSSRGTGHNEQFF. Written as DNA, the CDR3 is TGTGCCAGCAGCTCACGGGGGACAGGTCACAATGAGCAGTTCTTC.

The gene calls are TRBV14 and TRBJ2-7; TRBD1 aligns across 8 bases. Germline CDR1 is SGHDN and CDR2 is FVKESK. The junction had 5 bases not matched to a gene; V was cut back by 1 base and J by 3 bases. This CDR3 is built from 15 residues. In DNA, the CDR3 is TGTGCCAGCAGCCAAGTCGGACAGGGCTTCTACGAGCAGTACTTC. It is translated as CASSQVGQGFYEQYF.

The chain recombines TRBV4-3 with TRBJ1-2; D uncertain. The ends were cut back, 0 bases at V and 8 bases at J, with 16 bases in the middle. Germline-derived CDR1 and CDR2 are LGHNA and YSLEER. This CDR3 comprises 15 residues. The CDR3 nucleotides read TGCGCCAGCAGCCAAGATATAGCGGCCCCGGGCGGCTACACCTTC. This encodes CASSQDIAAPGGYTF.

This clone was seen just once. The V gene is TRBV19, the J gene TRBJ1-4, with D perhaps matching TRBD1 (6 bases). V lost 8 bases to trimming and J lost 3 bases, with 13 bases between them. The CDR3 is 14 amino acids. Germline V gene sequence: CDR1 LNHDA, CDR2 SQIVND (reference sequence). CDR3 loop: CASGLTGANEKLFF. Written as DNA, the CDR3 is TGTGCCAGTGGCCTGACAGGAGCTAATGAAAAACTGTTTTTT.

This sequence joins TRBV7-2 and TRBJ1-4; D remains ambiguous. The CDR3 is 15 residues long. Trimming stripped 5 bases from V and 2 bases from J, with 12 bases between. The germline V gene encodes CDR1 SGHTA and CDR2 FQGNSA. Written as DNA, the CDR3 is TGTGCCAGCAGCCCGAGGGCGTCGACTAATGAAAAACTGTTTTTT. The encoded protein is CASSPRASTNEKLFF.

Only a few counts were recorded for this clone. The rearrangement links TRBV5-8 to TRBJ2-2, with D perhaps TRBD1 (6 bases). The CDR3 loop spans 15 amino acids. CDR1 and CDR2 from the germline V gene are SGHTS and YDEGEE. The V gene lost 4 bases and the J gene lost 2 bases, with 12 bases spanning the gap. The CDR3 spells CASSLLDSNTGELFF. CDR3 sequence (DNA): TGTGCCAGCAGCCTACTGGACAGTAACACCGGGGAGCTGTTTTTT. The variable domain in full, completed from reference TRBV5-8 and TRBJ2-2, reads EAGVTQSPTHLIKTRGQQATLRCSPISGHTSVYWYQQALGLGLQFLLWYDEGEERNRGNFPPRFSGRQFPNYSSELNVNALELEDSALYLCASSLLDSNTGELFFGEGSRLTVL.

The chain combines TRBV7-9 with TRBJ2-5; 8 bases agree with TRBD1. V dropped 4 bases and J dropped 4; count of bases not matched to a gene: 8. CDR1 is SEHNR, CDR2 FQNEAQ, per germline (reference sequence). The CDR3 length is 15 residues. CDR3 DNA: TGTGCCAGCAGCTCCGGACAGGGTGAAGGAGAGACCCAGTACTTC. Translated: CASSSGQGEGETQYF. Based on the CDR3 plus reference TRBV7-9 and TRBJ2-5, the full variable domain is DTGVSQNPRHKITKRGQNVTFRCDPISEHNRLYWYRQTLGQGPEFLTYFQNEAQLEKSRLLSDRFSAERPKGSFSTLEIQRTEQGDSAMYLCASSSGQGEGETQYFGPGTRLLVL.

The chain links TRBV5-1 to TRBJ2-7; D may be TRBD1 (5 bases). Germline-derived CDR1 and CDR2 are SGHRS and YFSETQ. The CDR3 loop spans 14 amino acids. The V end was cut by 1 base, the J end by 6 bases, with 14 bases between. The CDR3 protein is CASSLQGNSGEQYF. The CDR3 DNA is TGCGCCAGCAGCTTGCAGGGAAACTCTGGCGAGCAGTACTTC.

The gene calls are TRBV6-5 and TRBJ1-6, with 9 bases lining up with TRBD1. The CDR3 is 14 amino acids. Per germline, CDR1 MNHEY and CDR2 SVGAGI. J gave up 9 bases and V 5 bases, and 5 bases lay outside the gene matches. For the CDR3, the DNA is TGTGCCAGCAGTCCGGGGACAGGGAGTTCACCCCTCCACTTT. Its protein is CASSPGTGSSPLHF.

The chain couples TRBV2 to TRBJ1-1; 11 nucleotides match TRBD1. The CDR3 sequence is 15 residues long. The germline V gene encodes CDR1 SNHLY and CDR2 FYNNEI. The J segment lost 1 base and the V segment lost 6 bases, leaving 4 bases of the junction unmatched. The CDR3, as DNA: TGTGCCAGCAGAGGAGGACAGGGGGCGAACACTGAAGCTTTCTTT. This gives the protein CASRGGQGANTEAFF.

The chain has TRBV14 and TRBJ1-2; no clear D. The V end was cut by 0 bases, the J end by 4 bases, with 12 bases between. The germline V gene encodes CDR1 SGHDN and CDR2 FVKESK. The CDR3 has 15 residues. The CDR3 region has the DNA TGTGCCAGCAGCCAAGAGATTGAGGCTAGCTATGGCTACACCTTC. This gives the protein CASSQEIEASYGYTF. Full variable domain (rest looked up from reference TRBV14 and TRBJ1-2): EAGVTQFPSHSVIEKGQTVTLRCDPISGHDNLYWYRRVMGKEIKFLLHFVKESKQDESGMPNNRFLAERTGGTYSTLKVQPAELEDSGVYFCASSQEIEASYGYTFGSGTRLTVV.

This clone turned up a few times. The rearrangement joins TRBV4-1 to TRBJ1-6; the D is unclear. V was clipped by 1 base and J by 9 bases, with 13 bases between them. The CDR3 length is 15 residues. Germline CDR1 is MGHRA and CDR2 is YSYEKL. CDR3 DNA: TGCGCCAGCAGCCAAGTGGTGAGCCCAGGTTCACCCCTCCACTTT. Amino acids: CASSQVVSPGSPLHF.

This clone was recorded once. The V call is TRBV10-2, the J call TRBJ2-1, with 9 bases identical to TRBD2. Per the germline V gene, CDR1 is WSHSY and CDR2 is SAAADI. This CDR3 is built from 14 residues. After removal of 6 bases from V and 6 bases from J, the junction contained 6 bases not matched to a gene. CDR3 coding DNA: TGCGCCAGCAGAGTAGCGGGGGAGGGCAATGAGCAGTTCTTC. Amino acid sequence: CASRVAGEGNEQFF.

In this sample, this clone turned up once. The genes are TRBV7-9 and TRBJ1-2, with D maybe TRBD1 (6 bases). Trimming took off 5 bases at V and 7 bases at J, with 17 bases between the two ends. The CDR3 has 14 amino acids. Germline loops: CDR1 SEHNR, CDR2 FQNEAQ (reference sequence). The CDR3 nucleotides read TGTGCCAGCAGCCCCAGGCCAGGGGCGGGTGGCTACACCTTC. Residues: CASSPRPGAGGYTF.

The CDR3 DNA is TGCAGCGTCGCAAACCAGGGGGGAAACATTCAGTACTTC. It codes for CSVANQGGNIQYF. The chain uses TRBV29-1 and TRBJ2-4; tentatively, D is TRBD1 (7 bases). Trimming left V 6 bases short and J 6 bases short, with 15 bases between. The germline CDR1 and CDR2 sequences are SQVTM and ANQGSEA. This CDR3 has 13 amino acids.

The CDR3, as DNA: TGTGCCAGCTCACCAGGGCAGGGGGCCAGCTACACCTTC. It specifies CASSPGQGASYTF. The rearrangement joins TRBV18 to TRBJ1-2; TRBD1 agrees at 8 bases. Germline V gene lookup returns CDR1 KGHSH and CDR2 LQKENI. V was pared by 2 bases and J by 9 bases, with 5 bases of the junction left unmatched. The CDR3 is made up of 13 amino acids.

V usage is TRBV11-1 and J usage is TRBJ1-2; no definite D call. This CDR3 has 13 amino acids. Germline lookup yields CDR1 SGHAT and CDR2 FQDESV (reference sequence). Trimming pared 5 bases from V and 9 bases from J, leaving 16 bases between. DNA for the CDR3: TGTGCCAGCAGCGTCCCCGGGAGCCCGAGCTACACCTTC. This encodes CASSVPGSPSYTF.

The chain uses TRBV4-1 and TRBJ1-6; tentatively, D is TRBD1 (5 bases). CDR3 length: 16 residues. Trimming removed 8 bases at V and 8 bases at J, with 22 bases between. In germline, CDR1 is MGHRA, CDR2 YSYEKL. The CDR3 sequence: CASARTLSRGDSPLHF. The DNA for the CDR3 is TGCGCCAGCGCGAGGACACTTTCTCGGGGGGATTCACCCCTCCACTTT.

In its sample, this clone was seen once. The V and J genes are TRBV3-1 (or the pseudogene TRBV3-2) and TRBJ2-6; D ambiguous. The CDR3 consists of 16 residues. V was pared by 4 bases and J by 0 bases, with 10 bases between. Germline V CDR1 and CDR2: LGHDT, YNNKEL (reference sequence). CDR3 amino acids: CASSPFRVSGANVLTF. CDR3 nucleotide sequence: TGTGCCAGCAGCCCATTCCGGGTCTCTGGGGCCAACGTCCTGACTTTC.

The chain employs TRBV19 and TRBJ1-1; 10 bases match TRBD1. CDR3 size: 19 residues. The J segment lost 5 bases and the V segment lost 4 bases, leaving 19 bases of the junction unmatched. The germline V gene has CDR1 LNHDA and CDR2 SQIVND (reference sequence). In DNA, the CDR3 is TGTGCCAGTAGTACTTTCTGGGCGGACAGGGGGGTCTTTTCGACTGAAGCTTTCTTT. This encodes CASSTFWADRGVFSTEAFF.

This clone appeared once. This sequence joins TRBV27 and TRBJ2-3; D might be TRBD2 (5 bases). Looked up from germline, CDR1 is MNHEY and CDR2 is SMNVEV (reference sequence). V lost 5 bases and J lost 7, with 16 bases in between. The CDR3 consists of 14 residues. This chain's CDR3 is CASSSPYRGNTQYF. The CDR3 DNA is TGTGCCAGCAGTAGTCCCTACCGAGGGAATACGCAGTATTTT.

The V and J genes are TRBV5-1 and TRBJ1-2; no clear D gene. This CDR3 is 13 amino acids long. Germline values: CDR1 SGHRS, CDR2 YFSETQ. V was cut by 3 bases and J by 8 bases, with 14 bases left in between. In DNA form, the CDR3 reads TGCGCCAGCAGCTCCCCGTTGGCCGTGGGCTACACCTTC. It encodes CASSSPLAVGYTF.

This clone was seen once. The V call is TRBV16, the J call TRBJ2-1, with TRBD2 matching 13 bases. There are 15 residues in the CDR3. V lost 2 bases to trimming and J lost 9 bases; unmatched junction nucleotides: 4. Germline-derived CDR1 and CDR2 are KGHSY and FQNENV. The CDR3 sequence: CASSQRLAGGSEQFF. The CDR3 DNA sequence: TGTGCCAGCAGCCAAAGACTAGCGGGGGGAAGTGAGCAGTTCTTC. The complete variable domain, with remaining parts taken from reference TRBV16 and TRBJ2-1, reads GEEVAQTPKHLVRGEGQKAKLYCAPIKGHSYVFWYQQVLKNEFKFLISFQNENVFDETGMPKERFSAKCLPNSPCSLEIQATKLEDSAVYFCASSQRLAGGSEQFFGPGTRLTVL.